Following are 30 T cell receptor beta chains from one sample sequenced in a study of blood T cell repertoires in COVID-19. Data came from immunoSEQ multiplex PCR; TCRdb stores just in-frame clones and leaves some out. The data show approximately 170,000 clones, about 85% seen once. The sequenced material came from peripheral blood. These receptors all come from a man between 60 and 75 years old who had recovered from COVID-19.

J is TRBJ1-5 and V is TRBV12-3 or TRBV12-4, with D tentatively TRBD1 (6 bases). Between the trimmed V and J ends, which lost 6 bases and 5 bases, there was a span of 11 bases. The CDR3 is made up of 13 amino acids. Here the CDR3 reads CASRLTGYQPQHF. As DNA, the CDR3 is TGTGCCAGCAGGCTGACAGGATATCAGCCCCAGCATTTT.

CDR3 loop: CATFNQDNEQFF. Written as DNA, the CDR3 is TGTGCCACATTTAACCAGGACAATGAGCAGTTCTTC. The rearrangement uses TRBV10-3 and TRBJ2-1, with D uncertain. The germline CDR1 and CDR2 sequences are ENHRY and SYGVKD. CDR3 length equals 12 residues. Trimming left V 10 bases short and J 5 bases short, with 12 bases between.

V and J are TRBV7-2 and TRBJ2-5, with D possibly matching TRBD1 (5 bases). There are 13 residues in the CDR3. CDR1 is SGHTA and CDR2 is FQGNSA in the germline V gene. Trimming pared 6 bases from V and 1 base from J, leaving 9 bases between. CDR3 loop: CASSQRGQETQYF. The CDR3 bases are TGTGCCAGCAGTCAAAGGGGCCAAGAGACCCAGTACTTC.

The CDR3 protein is CASSEGYRGIQETQYF. The CDR3 DNA reads as TGTGCCAGCAGTGAGGGGTACAGGGGTATACAAGAGACCCAGTACTTC. This rearrangement joins TRBV25-1 to TRBJ2-5, with TRBD1 identical over 7 bases. Trimming at V came to 3 bases and at J to 2 bases, leaving 9 bases not matched to a gene. The CDR3 spans 16 residues. Germline V CDR1 and CDR2: MGHDK, SYGVNS.

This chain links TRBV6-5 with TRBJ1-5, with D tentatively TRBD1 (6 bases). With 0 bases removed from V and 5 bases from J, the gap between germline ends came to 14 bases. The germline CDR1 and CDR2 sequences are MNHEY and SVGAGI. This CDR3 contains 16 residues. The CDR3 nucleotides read TGTGCCAGCAGTTACTCACGAGACAGGACGGATCAGCCCCAGCATTTT. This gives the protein CASSYSRDRTDQPQHF.

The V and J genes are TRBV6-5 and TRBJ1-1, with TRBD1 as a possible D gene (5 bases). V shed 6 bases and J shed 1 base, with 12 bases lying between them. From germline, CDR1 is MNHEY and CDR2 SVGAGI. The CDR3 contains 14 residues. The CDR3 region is CASSQGSENTEAFF. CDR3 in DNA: TGTGCCAGCAGCCAGGGATCAGAGAACACTGAAGCTTTCTTT.

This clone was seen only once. This CDR3 is CASSPSGLALGEQFF. The CDR3 region has the DNA TGTGCCAGCAGCCCAAGTGGACTAGCGTTGGGTGAGCAGTTCTTC. The J gene is TRBJ2-1, the V gene TRBV11-3; the match to TRBD2 covers 9 bases. Germline lookup yields CDR1 SGHNT and CDR2 YENEEA. J gave up 9 bases and V 5 bases, and 11 bases lay outside the gene matches. The CDR3 loop spans 15 amino acids.

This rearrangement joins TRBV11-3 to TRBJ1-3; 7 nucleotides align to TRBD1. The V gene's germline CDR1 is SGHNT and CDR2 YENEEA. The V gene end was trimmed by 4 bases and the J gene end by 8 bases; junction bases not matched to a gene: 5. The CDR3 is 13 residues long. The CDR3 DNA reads TGTGCCAGCAGCTCTAGACAGGGAGACACCATATATTTT. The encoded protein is CASSSRQGDTIYF.

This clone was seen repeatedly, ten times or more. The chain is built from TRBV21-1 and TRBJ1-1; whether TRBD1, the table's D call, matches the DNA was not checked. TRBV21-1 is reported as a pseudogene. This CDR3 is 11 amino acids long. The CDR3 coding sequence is TGTGCCAGCAGCAAAGGCCAGTTGAATGTCTTT. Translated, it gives CASSKGQLNVF.

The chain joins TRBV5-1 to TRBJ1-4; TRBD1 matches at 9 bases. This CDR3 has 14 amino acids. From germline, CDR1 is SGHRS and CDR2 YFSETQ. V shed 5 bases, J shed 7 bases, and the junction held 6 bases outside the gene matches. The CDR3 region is CASRLGQGGEKLFF. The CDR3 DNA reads TGCGCCAGCAGGCTGGGACAGGGAGGTGAAAAACTGTTTTTT.

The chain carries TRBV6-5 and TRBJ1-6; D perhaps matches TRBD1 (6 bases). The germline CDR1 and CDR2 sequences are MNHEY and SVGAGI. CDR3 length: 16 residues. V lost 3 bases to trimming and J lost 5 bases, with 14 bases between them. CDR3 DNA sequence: TGTGCCAGCAGTTATGCTACAGGGTCTAATAATTCACCCCTCCACTTT. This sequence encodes CASSYATGSNNSPLHF.

The CDR3 sequence: CASSQTGGAGELFF. The CDR3 DNA sequence: TGTGCCAGTAGTCAAACAGGGGGGGCCGGGGAGCTGTTTTTT. The rearrangement links TRBV19 to TRBJ2-2; a possible D gene is TRBD1 (8 bases). CDR1 is LNHDA and CDR2 is SQIVND in the germline V gene (reference sequence). The length of the CDR3 is 14 residues. V was pared by 5 bases and J by 6 bases, with 13 bases between.

CDR3 protein: CASSLDSVNEKLFF. The CDR3 DNA is TGCGCCAGCAGCTTAGACAGCGTTAATGAAAAACTGTTTTTT. The chain joins TRBV5-1 to TRBJ1-4; perhaps TRBD1 as D (5 bases). Trimming pared 2 bases from V and 4 bases from J, leaving 9 bases between. Germline V gene lookup returns CDR1 SGHRS and CDR2 YFSETQ. This CDR3 spans 14 amino acids.

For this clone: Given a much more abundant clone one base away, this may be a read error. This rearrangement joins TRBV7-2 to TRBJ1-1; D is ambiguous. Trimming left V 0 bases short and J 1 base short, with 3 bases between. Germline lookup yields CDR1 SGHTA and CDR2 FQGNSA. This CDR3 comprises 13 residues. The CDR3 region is CASSLARNTEAFF. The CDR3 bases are TGTGCCAGCAGCTTAGCCAGGAACACTGAAGCTTTCTTT.

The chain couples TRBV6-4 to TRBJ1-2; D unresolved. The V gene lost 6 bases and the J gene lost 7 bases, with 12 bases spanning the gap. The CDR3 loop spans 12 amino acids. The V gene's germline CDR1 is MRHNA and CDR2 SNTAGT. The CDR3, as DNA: TGTGCCAGCAGCGGGAGTACGGGTGGCTACACCTTC. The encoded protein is CASSGSTGGYTF.

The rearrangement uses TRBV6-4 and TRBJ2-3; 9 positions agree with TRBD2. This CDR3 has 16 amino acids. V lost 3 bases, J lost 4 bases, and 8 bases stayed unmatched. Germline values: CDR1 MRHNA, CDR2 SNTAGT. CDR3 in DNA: TGTGCCAGCAGTGAGGCGGGCGGGGGGGCATCAGATACGCAGTATTTT. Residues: CASSEAGGGASDTQYF.

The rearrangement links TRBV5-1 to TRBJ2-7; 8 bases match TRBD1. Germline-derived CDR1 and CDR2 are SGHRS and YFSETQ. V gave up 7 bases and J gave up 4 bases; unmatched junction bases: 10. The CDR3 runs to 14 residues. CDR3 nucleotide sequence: TGCGCCAGCGCTCCCTCGGGACAGGTTTACGAGCAGTACTTC. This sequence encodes CASAPSGQVYEQYF.

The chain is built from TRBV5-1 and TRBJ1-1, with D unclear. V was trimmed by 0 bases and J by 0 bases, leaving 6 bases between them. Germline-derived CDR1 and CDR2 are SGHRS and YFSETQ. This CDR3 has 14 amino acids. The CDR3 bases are TGCGCCAGCAGCTTGGAGCCTTTGAACACTGAAGCTTTCTTT. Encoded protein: CASSLEPLNTEAFF.

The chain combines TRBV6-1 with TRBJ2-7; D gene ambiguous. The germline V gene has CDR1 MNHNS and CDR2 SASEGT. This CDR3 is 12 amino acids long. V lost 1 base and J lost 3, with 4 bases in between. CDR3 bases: TGTGCCAGCAGTGAAGGACACTACGAGCAGTACTTC. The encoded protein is CASSEGHYEQYF.

The CDR3 reads CASSQKKQGARGYTF. CDR3 nucleotides: TGTGCCAGCAGCCAAAAAAAACAGGGGGCGCGAGGCTACACCTTC. The rearrangement joins TRBV3-1 (or the pseudogene TRBV3-2) to TRBJ1-2; 9 bases are shared with TRBD1. Germline values: CDR1 LGHDT, CDR2 YNNKEL (reference sequence). V was pared by 2 bases and J by 8 bases, with 9 bases of the junction left unmatched. The CDR3 is made up of 15 amino acids.

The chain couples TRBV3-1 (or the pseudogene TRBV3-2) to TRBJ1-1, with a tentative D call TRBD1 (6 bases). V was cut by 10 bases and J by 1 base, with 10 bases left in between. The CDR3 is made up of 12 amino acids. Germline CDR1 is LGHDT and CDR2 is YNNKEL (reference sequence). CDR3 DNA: TGTGCCACCGAGGGGGAGAACACTGAAGCTTTCTTT. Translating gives CATEGENTEAFF.

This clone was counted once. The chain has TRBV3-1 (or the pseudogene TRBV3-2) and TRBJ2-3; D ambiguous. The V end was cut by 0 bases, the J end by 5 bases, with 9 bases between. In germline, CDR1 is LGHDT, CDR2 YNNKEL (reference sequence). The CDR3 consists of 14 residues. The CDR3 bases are TGTGCCAGCAGCCAAGACGGTGGAGAAGATACGCAGTATTTT. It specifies CASSQDGGEDTQYF.

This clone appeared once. The CDR3 protein is CASSQFNIMASGADTQYF. DNA of the CDR3: TGTGCCAGCTCACAGTTCAATATTATGGCTAGCGGGGCCGATACGCAGTATTTT. The genes are TRBV18 and TRBJ2-3, with TRBD2 matching 9 bases. CDR1 and CDR2 from the germline V gene are KGHSH and LQKENI. The CDR3 totals 18 residues. The J segment lost 6 bases and the V segment lost 4 bases, leaving 17 bases of the junction unmatched.

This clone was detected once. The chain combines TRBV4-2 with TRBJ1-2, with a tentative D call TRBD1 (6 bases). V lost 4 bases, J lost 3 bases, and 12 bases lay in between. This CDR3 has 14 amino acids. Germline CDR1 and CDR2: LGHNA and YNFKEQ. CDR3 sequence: CASSRDRLDYGYTF. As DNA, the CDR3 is TGTGCCAGCAGCCGCGACAGGTTGGACTATGGCTACACCTTC.

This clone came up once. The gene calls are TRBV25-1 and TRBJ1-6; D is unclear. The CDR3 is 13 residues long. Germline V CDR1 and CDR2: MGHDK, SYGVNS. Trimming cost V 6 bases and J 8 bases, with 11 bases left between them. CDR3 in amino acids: CASRERPDSPLHF. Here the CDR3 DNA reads TGTGCCAGCAGAGAGAGGCCCGATTCACCCCTCCACTTT. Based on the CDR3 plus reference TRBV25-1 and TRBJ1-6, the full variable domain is EADIYQTPRYLVIGTGKKITLECSQTMGHDKMYWYQQDPGMELHLIHYSYGVNSTEKGDLSSESTVSRIRTEHFPLTLESARPSHTSQYLCASRERPDSPLHFGNGTRLTVT.

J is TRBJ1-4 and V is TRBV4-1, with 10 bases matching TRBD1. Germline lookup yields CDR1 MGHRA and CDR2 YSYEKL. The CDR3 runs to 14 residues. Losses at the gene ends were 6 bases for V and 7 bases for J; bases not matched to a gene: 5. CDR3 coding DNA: TGCGCCAGCAGTCGGGGACAGGGGACTGAAAAACTGTTTTTT. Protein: CASSRGQGTEKLFF.

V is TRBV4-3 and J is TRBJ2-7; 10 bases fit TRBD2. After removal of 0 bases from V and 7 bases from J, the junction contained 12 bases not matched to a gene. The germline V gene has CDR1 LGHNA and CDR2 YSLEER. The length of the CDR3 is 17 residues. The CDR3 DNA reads TGCGCCAGCAGCCAAGATCGCTCTAGCGGGGGTGTAGGGGAGCAGTACTTC. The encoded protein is CASSQDRSSGGVGEQYF.

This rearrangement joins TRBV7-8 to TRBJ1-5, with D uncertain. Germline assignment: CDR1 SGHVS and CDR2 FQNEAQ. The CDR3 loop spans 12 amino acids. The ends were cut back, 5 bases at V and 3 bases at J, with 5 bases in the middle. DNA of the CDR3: TGTGCCAGCAGCACATACAATCAGCCCCAGCATTTT. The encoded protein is CASSTYNQPQHF.

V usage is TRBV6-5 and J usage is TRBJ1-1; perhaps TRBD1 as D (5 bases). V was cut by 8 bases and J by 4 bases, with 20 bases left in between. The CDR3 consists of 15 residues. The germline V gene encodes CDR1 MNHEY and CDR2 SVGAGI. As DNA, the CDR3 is TGTGCCAGCCTTCGACGAGGTTCGGGGGGCACTGAAGCTTTCTTT. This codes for CASLRRGSGGTEAFF.

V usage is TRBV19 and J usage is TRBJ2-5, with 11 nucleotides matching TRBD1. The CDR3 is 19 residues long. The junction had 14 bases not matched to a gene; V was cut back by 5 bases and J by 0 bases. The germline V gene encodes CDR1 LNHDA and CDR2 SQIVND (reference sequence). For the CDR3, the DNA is TGTGCCAGTAGTCACGGGACAGGGGGGCCTAGGAGGTACCAAGAGACCCAGTACTTC. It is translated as CASSHGTGGPRRYQETQYF. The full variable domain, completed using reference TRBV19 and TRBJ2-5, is DGGITQSPKYLFRKEGQNVTLSCEQNLNHDAMYWYRQDPGQGLRLIYYSQIVNDFQKGDIAEGYSVSREKKESFPLTVTSAQKNPTAFYLCASSHGTGGPRRYQETQYFGPGTRLLVL.